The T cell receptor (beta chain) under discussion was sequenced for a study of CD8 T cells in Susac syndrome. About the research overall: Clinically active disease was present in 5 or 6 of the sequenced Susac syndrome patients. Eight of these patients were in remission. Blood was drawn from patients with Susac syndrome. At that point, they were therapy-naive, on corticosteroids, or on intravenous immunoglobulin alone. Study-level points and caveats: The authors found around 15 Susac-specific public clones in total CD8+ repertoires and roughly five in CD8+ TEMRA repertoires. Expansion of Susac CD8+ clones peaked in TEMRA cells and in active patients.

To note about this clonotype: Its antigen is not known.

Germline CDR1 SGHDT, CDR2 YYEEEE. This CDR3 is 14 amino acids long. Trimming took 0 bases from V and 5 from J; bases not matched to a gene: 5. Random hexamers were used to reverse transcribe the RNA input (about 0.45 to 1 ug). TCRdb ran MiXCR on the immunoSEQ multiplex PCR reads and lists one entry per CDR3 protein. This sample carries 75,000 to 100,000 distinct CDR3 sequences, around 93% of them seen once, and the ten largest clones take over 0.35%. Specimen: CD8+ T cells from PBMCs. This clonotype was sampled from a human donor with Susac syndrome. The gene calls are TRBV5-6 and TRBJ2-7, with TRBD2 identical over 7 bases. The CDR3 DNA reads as TGTGCCAGCAGCTTGGAAGGGGAGGGCCACGAGCAGTACTTC. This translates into CASSLEGEGHEQYF.